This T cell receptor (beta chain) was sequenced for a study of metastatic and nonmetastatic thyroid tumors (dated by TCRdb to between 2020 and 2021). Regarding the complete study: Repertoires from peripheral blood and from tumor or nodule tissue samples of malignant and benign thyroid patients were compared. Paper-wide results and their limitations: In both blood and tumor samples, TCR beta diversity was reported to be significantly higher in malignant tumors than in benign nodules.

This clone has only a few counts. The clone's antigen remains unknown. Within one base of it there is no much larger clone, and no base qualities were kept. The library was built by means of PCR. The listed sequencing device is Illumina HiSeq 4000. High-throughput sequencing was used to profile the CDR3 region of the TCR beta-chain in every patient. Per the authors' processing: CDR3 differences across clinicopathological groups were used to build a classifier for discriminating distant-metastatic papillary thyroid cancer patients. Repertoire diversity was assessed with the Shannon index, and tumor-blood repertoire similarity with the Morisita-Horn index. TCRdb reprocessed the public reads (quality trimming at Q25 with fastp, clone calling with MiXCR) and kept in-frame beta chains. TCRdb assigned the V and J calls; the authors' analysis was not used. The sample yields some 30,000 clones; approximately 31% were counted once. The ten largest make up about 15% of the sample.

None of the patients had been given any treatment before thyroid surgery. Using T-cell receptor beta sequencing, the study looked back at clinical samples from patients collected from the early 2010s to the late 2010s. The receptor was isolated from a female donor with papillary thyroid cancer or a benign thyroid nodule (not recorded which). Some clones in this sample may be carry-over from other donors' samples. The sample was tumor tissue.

The sequenced DNA: TGCGCCAGCAAGGGTGGTGGAACTGAAGCTTTCTTT. This gives the protein CASKGGGTEAFF. The chain is assembled from TRBV10-1 and TRBJ1-1; the D gene cannot be resolved reliably. The germline V gene (reference sequence) supplies CDR1 WNHNN and CDR2 SYGVQD. The CDR3 runs 12 amino acids, cysteine and phenylalanine included. Only CDR3 DNA remains: 36 bases, in frame from the first base. A distance of 11 bases separates the germline ends of V and J, which lose 7 bases and 5 bases respectively.